Below are 15 T cell receptor beta chains sequenced from a single sample in a study of control samples from healthy donors and cancer patients. Data came from immunoSEQ multiplex PCR; TCRdb stores just in-frame clones and leaves some out. The table includes roughly 400,000 clones, around nine tenths detected once. The sequencing input was PBMCs. The receptors stem from a man aged 40-49 years with head and neck cancer.

The chain couples TRBV30 to TRBJ1-6; D is uncertain. CDR3 length: 15 residues. V gave up 0 bases and J gave up 7 bases, with 13 bases separating them. Germline loops: CDR1 GTSNPN, CDR2 SVGIG (reference sequence). The CDR3 sequence: CAWSVQSGRNSPLHF. DNA of the CDR3: TGTGCCTGGAGTGTACAGTCAGGCCGGAATTCACCCCTCCACTTT.

This sequence joins TRBV19 and TRBJ2-1; 8 bases agree with TRBD2. Germline CDR1 reads LNHDA; CDR2 reads SQIVND (reference sequence). The CDR3 sequence is 15 residues long. V was clipped by 5 bases and J by 9 bases; unmatched bases: 12. CDR3: CASSSGTRGIREQFF. CDR3 in DNA: TGTGCCAGTAGTTCCGGGACTAGAGGGATCCGTGAGCAGTTCTTC.

The J gene is TRBJ1-1, the V gene TRBV5-1; a weak D match, TRBD1 (6 bases). Germline lookup yields CDR1 SGHRS and CDR2 YFSETQ. The CDR3 is 13 residues long. V lost 5 bases, J lost 1 base, and 9 bases lay in between. The CDR3 DNA follows: TGCGCCAGCAGTGGACAGCAGAACACTGAAGCTTTCTTT. It codes for CASSGQQNTEAFF. Filled out from reference TRBV5-1 and TRBJ1-1, the complete variable domain reads KAGVTQTPRYLIKTRGQQVTLSCSPISGHRSVSWYQQTPGQGLQFLFEYFSETQRNKGNFPGRFSGRQFSNSRSEMNVSTLELGDSALYLCASSGQQNTEAFFGQGTRLTVV.

The chain carries TRBV16 and TRBJ2-1; 7 nucleotides match TRBD1. Trimming took 8 bases from V and 3 from J; bases not matched to a gene: 7. There are 14 residues in the CDR3. Germline values: CDR1 KGHSY, CDR2 FQNENV. This CDR3 is CASATRGFYNEQFF. DNA for the CDR3: TGTGCCAGCGCTACCAGGGGGTTCTACAATGAGCAGTTCTTC. The full variable domain, in which reference TRBV16 and TRBJ2-1 provide the parts outside the CDR3, is GEEVAQTPKHLVRGEGQKAKLYCAPIKGHSYVFWYQQVLKNEFKFLISFQNENVFDETGMPKERFSAKCLPNSPCSLEIQATKLEDSAVYFCASATRGFYNEQFFGPGTRLTVL.

The rearrangement links TRBV7-2 to TRBJ2-1; 8 nucleotides match TRBD1. V trimming: 3 bases; J trimming: 5 bases; junction bases outside the gene matches: 6. Germline V CDR1 and CDR2: SGHTA, FQGNSA. The CDR3 is 15 amino acids. The CDR3 protein is CASSLDQGAHNEQFF. In DNA, the CDR3 is TGTGCCAGCAGCTTGGATCAGGGGGCCCACAATGAGCAGTTCTTC. Filled out from reference TRBV7-2 and TRBJ2-1, the complete variable domain reads GAGVSQSPSNKVTEKGKDVELRCDPISGHTALYWYRQSLGQGLEFLIYFQGNSAPDKSGLPSDRFSAERTGGSVSTLTIQRTQQEDSAVYLCASSLDQGAHNEQFFGPGTRLTVL.

This clone showed up just once. CDR3 in DNA: TGTGCCTGGAGTTTCGGACGCACTGAAGCTTTCTTT. This encodes CAWSFGRTEAFF. This chain links TRBV30 with TRBJ1-1; D not certain. Trimming took 2 bases from V and 4 from J, leaving 8 bases between them. From germline, CDR1 is GTSNPN and CDR2 SVGIG (reference sequence). The CDR3 is 12 residues long.

This clone appeared once. The rearrangement uses TRBV21-1 and TRBJ2-1; the table's D gene call, TRBD2, was not cross checked with the DNA. TRBV21-1 is recorded as a pseudogene. The CDR3 length is 14 residues. The CDR3 nucleotides are TGTGCCAGCAGCAAGGGGGGGCCTGGGAATGAGCAGTTCTTC. Translation gives CASSKGGPGNEQFF.

V usage is TRBV30 and J usage is TRBJ1-5; 7 bases align to TRBD1. The junction had 10 bases not matched to a gene; V was cut back by 5 bases and J by 3 bases. Per germline, CDR1 GTSNPN and CDR2 SVGIG (reference sequence). This CDR3 has 15 residues. The CDR3 nucleotides read TGTGCCTGGGTCCCCGCAGGGGGAATCAATCAGCCCCAGCATTTT. Protein sequence: CAWVPAGGINQPQHF.

The V and J genes are TRBV4-3 and TRBJ2-3; unclear D gene. Germline V CDR1 and CDR2: LGHNA, YSLEER. With 2 bases removed from V and 4 bases from J, the gap between germline ends came to 10 bases. The CDR3 extends over 14 amino acids. The CDR3 region has the DNA TGCGCCAGCAGCCAAACGGCCACTGCAGATACGCAGTATTTT. Amino acids: CASSQTATADTQYF.

The V gene is TRBV7-9, the J gene TRBJ1-3, with D hard to call. The CDR3 is made up of 14 amino acids. Germline V gene data show CDR1 as SEHNR and CDR2 as FQNEAQ (reference sequence). Trimming left V 5 bases short and J 0 bases short, with 8 bases between. The CDR3 DNA reads TGTGCCAGCAGCCCATCCAGCTCTGGAAACACCATATATTTT. This gives the protein CASSPSSSGNTIYF. Full variable domain (missing parts from reference TRBV7-9 and TRBJ1-3): DTGVSQNPRHKITKRGQNVTFRCDPISEHNRLYWYRQTLGQGPEFLTYFQNEAQLEKSRLLSDRFSAERPKGSFSTLEIQRTEQGDSAMYLCASSPSSSGNTIYFGEGSWLTVV.

The chain combines TRBV28 with TRBJ2-7, with D perhaps matching TRBD1 (6 bases). CDR3 length: 12 residues. Germline V gene sequence: CDR1 MDHEN, CDR2 SYDVKM. V lost 8 bases to trimming and J lost 2 bases, with 10 bases between them. CDR3 nucleotide sequence: TGTGCCAGCGGAAGGGGGACCTACGAGCAGTACTTC. This translates into CASGRGTYEQYF.

This clone was seen a handful of times. This sequence joins TRBV20-1 and TRBJ2-2, with D possibly TRBD2 on 6 matching bases. The CDR3 is 17 amino acids. Trimming cost V 3 bases and J 5 bases, with 22 bases left between them. Germline V lookup: CDR1 DFQATT, CDR2 SNEGSKA (reference sequence). In nucleotides, the CDR3 is TGCAGTGCTAGTGGCCCTGTGCGGGCGGGGAAAACCGGGGAGCTGTTTTTT. Translation gives CSASGPVRAGKTGELFF.

This clone showed up just once. The V and J genes are TRBV28 and TRBJ2-7; no clear D gene. The V end was cut by 7 bases, the J end by 2 bases, with 15 bases between. The germline gives CDR1 MDHEN, CDR2 SYDVKM. This CDR3 is 14 amino acids long. CDR3 protein: CASKGQASPYEQYF. For the CDR3, the DNA is TGTGCCAGCAAAGGGCAGGCCTCACCCTACGAGCAGTACTTC.

The J gene is TRBJ2-1, the V gene TRBV10-1; D is perhaps TRBD1 (6 bases). Trimming cost V 4 bases and J 4 bases, with 11 bases left between them. The CDR3 runs 14 residues. CDR1 WNHNN and CDR2 SYGVQD come from the germline V gene (reference sequence). The CDR3 coding sequence is TGCGCCAGCAGTGCCGGGACACCTTACAATGAGCAGTTCTTC. Encoded protein: CASSAGTPYNEQFF.

This chain connects TRBV4-2 to TRBJ1-1; perhaps TRBD1 as D (5 bases). From germline, CDR1 is LGHNA and CDR2 YNFKEQ. The V and J ends lost 0 bases and 4 bases respectively, with 12 bases between them. The CDR3 loop spans 15 amino acids. CDR3: CASSQDLNGGTEAFF. The CDR3 DNA follows: TGTGCCAGCAGCCAAGATCTAAATGGGGGCACTGAAGCTTTCTTT.